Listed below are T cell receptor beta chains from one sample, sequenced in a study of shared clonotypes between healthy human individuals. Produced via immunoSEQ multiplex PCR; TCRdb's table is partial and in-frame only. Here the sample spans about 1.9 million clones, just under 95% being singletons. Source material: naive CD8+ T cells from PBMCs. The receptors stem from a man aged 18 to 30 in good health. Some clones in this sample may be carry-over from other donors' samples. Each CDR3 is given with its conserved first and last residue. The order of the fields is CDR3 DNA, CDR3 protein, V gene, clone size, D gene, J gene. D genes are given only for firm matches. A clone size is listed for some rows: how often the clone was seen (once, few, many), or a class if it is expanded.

CDR3nt: TGTGCCAGCAGCTCGTCCCGGGGCACCTACGAGCAGTACTTC
CDR3aa: CASSSSRGTYEQYF
v_gene: TRBV11-2
abundance: .
d_gene: .
j_gene: TRBJ2-7

CDR3nt: TGTGCCAGCAGCACTGGGGAGGTTCTCTACAATGAGCAGTTCTTC
CDR3aa: CASSTGEVLYNEQFF
v_gene: TRBV5-6
abundance: .
d_gene: .
j_gene: TRBJ2-1

CDR3nt: TGTGCCAGCAGCTATCATCTTCGGGGGTCCTACGAGCAGTACTTC
CDR3aa: CASSYHLRGSYEQYF
v_gene: TRBV7-8
abundance: .
d_gene: .
j_gene: TRBJ2-7

CDR3nt: TGTGCCAGCAGCGCGTTGGCAGGGGGAAATGAGCAGTTCTTC
CDR3aa: CASSALAGGNEQFF
v_gene: TRBV7-9
abundance: .
d_gene: TRBD1
j_gene: TRBJ2-1

CDR3nt: TGTGCCAGCAGCGTGGGCATTGCGGGGGAATTTATGGATACGCAGTATTTT
CDR3aa: CASSVGIAGEFMDTQYF
v_gene: TRBV9
abundance: .
d_gene: TRBD2
j_gene: TRBJ2-3

CDR3nt: TGTGCCAGCAGTTACTCCACTCGGGACAGGGACGAGCAGTACTTC
CDR3aa: CASSYSTRDRDEQYF
v_gene: TRBV6-5
abundance: .
d_gene: TRBD1
j_gene: TRBJ2-7

CDR3nt: TGTGCCAGCAGCCCACAGAAAAATCAGCCCCAGCATTTT
CDR3aa: CASSPQKNQPQHF
v_gene: TRBV7-9
abundance: .
d_gene: .
j_gene: TRBJ1-5

CDR3nt: TGTGCCAGCAGCCCAAAAAGATATAGGAATGAGCAGTTCTTC
CDR3aa: CASSPKRYRNEQFF
v_gene: TRBV7-6
abundance: .
d_gene: .
j_gene: TRBJ2-1

CDR3nt: TGTGCCAGCAGCGTCACTCAGAGCTCCTACAATGAGCAGTTCTTC
CDR3aa: CASSVTQSSYNEQFF
v_gene: TRBV9
abundance: .
d_gene: .
j_gene: TRBJ2-1

CDR3nt: TGTGCCAGCGGATTCCCAGCAGGCACCTCCTCCTACGAGCAGTACTTC
CDR3aa: CASGFPAGTSSYEQYF
v_gene: TRBV7-9
abundance: once
d_gene: .
j_gene: TRBJ2-7

CDR3nt: TGTGCCAGCAGCTTAGTTCGGGGGGAGACCCAGTACTTC
CDR3aa: CASSLVRGETQYF
v_gene: TRBV7-9
abundance: .
d_gene: .
j_gene: TRBJ2-5

CDR3nt: TGTGCCAGCAGCTGGACTAGCGAAACCTACGAGCAGTACTTC
CDR3aa: CASSWTSETYEQYF
v_gene: TRBV7-9
abundance: .
d_gene: TRBD2
j_gene: TRBJ2-7

CDR3nt: TGTGCCAGTAGTCTCAATCCGACTAGCGGGAGGCCGAACACCGGGGAGCTGTTTTTT
CDR3aa: CASSLNPTSGRPNTGELFF
v_gene: TRBV19
abundance: .
d_gene: TRBD2
j_gene: TRBJ2-2

CDR3nt: TGTGCCAGCAGCCCAGGCGAGAATCAGCCCCAGCATTTT
CDR3aa: CASSPGENQPQHF
v_gene: TRBV16
abundance: once
d_gene: .
j_gene: TRBJ1-5

CDR3nt: TGTGCCAGCAGCTTAGGAGTCGAGCAGTACTTC
CDR3aa: CASSLGVEQYF
v_gene: TRBV7-9
abundance: .
d_gene: .
j_gene: TRBJ2-7

CDR3nt: TGTGCCAGCAGTGACAAGCGGAACTACGAGCAGTACTTC
CDR3aa: CASSDKRNYEQYF
v_gene: TRBV2
abundance: few
d_gene: .
j_gene: TRBJ2-7

CDR3nt: TGTGCCAGCAGCGTAGGTGAGGGAACTTCCTACGAGCAGTACTTC
CDR3aa: CASSVGEGTSYEQYF
v_gene: TRBV9
abundance: .
d_gene: .
j_gene: TRBJ2-7

CDR3nt: TGTGCCAGCAGTCCCTGGACGGGAGGAAACACCATATATTTT
CDR3aa: CASSPWTGGNTIYF
v_gene: TRBV28
abundance: .
d_gene: .
j_gene: TRBJ1-3

CDR3nt: TGCGCCAGCAGTGAGAAAGACACCTTTAAAGGGGCCAACGTCCTGACTTTC
CDR3aa: CASSEKDTFKGANVLTF
v_gene: TRBV10-2
abundance: .
d_gene: .
j_gene: TRBJ2-6

CDR3nt: TGTGCCAGCAGGAATATACCCGAGATCCGGGTGCACGAGCAGTACTTC
CDR3aa: CASRNIPEIRVHEQYF
v_gene: TRBV27
abundance: once
d_gene: .
j_gene: TRBJ2-7

CDR3nt: TGTGCCAGCAGCAATTTCCGGTTTAACTATGGCTACACCTTC
CDR3aa: CASSNFRFNYGYTF
v_gene: TRBV21-1
abundance: .
d_gene: .
j_gene: TRBJ1-2

CDR3nt: TGCAGCGTTGACAGGGAGATCACTGAAGCTTTCTTT
CDR3aa: CSVDREITEAFF
v_gene: TRBV29-1
abundance: .
d_gene: .
j_gene: TRBJ1-1

CDR3nt: TGTGCCAGCACCATTAGGACAGCCAAAAACATTCAGTACTTC
CDR3aa: CASTIRTAKNIQYF
v_gene: TRBV28
abundance: .
d_gene: .
j_gene: TRBJ2-4

CDR3nt: TGTGCCAGCAGCTTGGTTTCAGGGGAGAGCTACAATGAGCAGTTCTTC
CDR3aa: CASSLVSGESYNEQFF
v_gene: TRBV5-6
abundance: .
d_gene: .
j_gene: TRBJ2-1

CDR3nt: TGTGCCAGCAGCTCCAGGACAGGGTACACTGAAGCTTTCTTT
CDR3aa: CASSSRTGYTEAFF
v_gene: TRBV7-9
abundance: .
d_gene: TRBD1
j_gene: TRBJ1-1

CDR3nt: TGCGCCAGCAGCCAGTTCGGACGCAGCTCCTACAATGAGCAGTTCTTC
CDR3aa: CASSQFGRSSYNEQFF
v_gene: TRBV4-1
abundance: .
d_gene: .
j_gene: TRBJ2-1

CDR3nt: TGTGCCAGCAGCCCTTCTGCAGATACGCAGTATTTT
CDR3aa: CASSPSADTQYF
v_gene: TRBV9
abundance: .
d_gene: .
j_gene: TRBJ2-3

CDR3nt: TGTGCCAGCAGCTCGGAGCGAGGTAGCTCCTACGAGCAGTACTTC
CDR3aa: CASSSERGSSYEQYF
v_gene: TRBV11-2
abundance: once
d_gene: .
j_gene: TRBJ2-7

CDR3nt: TGTGCCAGCAGCTTAGACATGGGGGGGTCCCCCCAGCATTTT
CDR3aa: CASSLDMGGSPQHF
v_gene: TRBV7-9
abundance: .
d_gene: .
j_gene: TRBJ1-5

CDR3nt: TGTGCCAGCAGCCAAGTGGCAGACTACGAGCAGTACTTC
CDR3aa: CASSQVADYEQYF
v_gene: TRBV14
abundance: once
d_gene: .
j_gene: TRBJ2-7

CDR3nt: TGTGCCAGCAGTATGGGACGAGAGGGCCTAGACAATGAGCAGTTCTTC
CDR3aa: CASSMGREGLDNEQFF
v_gene: TRBV27
abundance: .
d_gene: .
j_gene: TRBJ2-1

CDR3nt: TGCGCCAGCAGCGAAGACAGGGGGACCGGGGAGCTGTTTTTT
CDR3aa: CASSEDRGTGELFF
v_gene: TRBV4-3
abundance: .
d_gene: TRBD1
j_gene: TRBJ2-2

CDR3nt: TGCGCCAGCAGTGACTCGGCGGGAGAAACCGAGACCCAGTACTTC
CDR3aa: CASSDSAGETETQYF
v_gene: TRBV10-1
abundance: .
d_gene: TRBD2
j_gene: TRBJ2-5

CDR3nt: TGTGCCAGCAGCTCCAATACTAGCGGGAGTGGTGATGAGCAGTTCTTC
CDR3aa: CASSSNTSGSGDEQFF
v_gene: TRBV7-7
abundance: .
d_gene: TRBD2
j_gene: TRBJ2-1

CDR3nt: TGTGCCAGCAGCCTGCCGGGGGGCGAGCAGTACTTC
CDR3aa: CASSLPGGEQYF
v_gene: TRBV28
abundance: .
d_gene: TRBD2
j_gene: TRBJ2-7

CDR3nt: TGTGCCAGCAGGGAAGCGGGAATTTACTCCAATGAGCAGTTCTTC
CDR3aa: CASREAGIYSNEQFF
v_gene: TRBV7-9
abundance: .
d_gene: TRBD2
j_gene: TRBJ2-1

CDR3nt: TGTGCCAGCTCAACTGGACAGAAGTACCTCATGGAGACCCAGTACTTC
CDR3aa: CASSTGQKYLMETQYF
v_gene: TRBV18
abundance: .
d_gene: .
j_gene: TRBJ2-5

CDR3nt: TGTGCCAGCAGGGGGCTAGCGAGGCTCGATGAGCAGTTCTTC
CDR3aa: CASRGLARLDEQFF
v_gene: TRBV5-8
abundance: once
d_gene: .
j_gene: TRBJ2-1

CDR3nt: TGTGCCAGCAGCCATGACAGGGGGTTGTCCTACGAGCAGTACTTC
CDR3aa: CASSHDRGLSYEQYF
v_gene: TRBV14
abundance: .
d_gene: TRBD1
j_gene: TRBJ2-7

CDR3nt: TGCGCCAGCAGCGCGTACGGGAATTCCTACGAGCAGTACTTC
CDR3aa: CASSAYGNSYEQYF
v_gene: TRBV5-1
abundance: once
d_gene: .
j_gene: TRBJ2-7

CDR3nt: TGTGCCAGCAGCTTGCACAGAGACACAGATACGCAGTATTTT
CDR3aa: CASSLHRDTDTQYF
v_gene: TRBV5-5
abundance: .
d_gene: .
j_gene: TRBJ2-3

CDR3nt: TGTGCCATCAGTGAAACAGGCGGCTCTGGAAACACCATATATTTT
CDR3aa: CAISETGGSGNTIYF
v_gene: TRBV10-3
abundance: .
d_gene: .
j_gene: TRBJ1-3

CDR3nt: TGTGCCAGCAGTCCCGGGACAGGGTTTTATCAGCCCCAGCATTTT
CDR3aa: CASSPGTGFYQPQHF
v_gene: TRBV27
abundance: .
d_gene: TRBD1
j_gene: TRBJ1-5

CDR3nt: TGTGCCAGCTCACCGGCGAAGGGCGCGGATAACACCGGGGAGCTGTTTTTT
CDR3aa: CASSPAKGADNTGELFF
v_gene: TRBV18
abundance: .
d_gene: .
j_gene: TRBJ2-2

CDR3nt: TGTGCCAGCAGTTTTGACGCCAGCTCTCGGAGGGGGCAGTACTTC
CDR3aa: CASSFDASSRRGQYF
v_gene: TRBV27
abundance: .
d_gene: .
j_gene: TRBJ2-7

CDR3nt: TGTGCCAGCAGTGAATTGGGTCTCGGGAGAGCCCCAAAGGGCGGGGAGCTGTTTTTT
CDR3aa: CASSELGLGRAPKGGELFF
v_gene: TRBV6-1
abundance: .
d_gene: .
j_gene: TRBJ2-2

CDR3nt: TGTGCCAGCAGCGTTTCTTACAATGAGCAGTTCTTC
CDR3aa: CASSVSYNEQFF
v_gene: TRBV7-9
abundance: .
d_gene: .
j_gene: TRBJ2-1

CDR3nt: TGTGCCAGCAGTTTCACGGGGTGGGATGAGCAGTTCTTC
CDR3aa: CASSFTGWDEQFF
v_gene: TRBV28
abundance: few
d_gene: .
j_gene: TRBJ2-1

CDR3nt: TGTGCCATCAGTGAGGACGACTCCTACGAGCAGTACTTC
CDR3aa: CAISEDDSYEQYF
v_gene: TRBV10-3
abundance: .
d_gene: .
j_gene: TRBJ2-7

CDR3nt: TGTGCCAGCAGTGGGGAACGGACATTAAGCTCCTACAATGAGCAGTTCTTC
CDR3aa: CASSGERTLSSYNEQFF
v_gene: TRBV2
abundance: .
d_gene: .
j_gene: TRBJ2-1

CDR3nt: TGTGCCAGCAGCTTTCTCGGGGGCGCCGAAGCTGTCTCCGGCGAGCAGTACTTC
CDR3aa: CASSFLGGAEAVSGEQYF
v_gene: TRBV7-9
abundance: .
d_gene: .
j_gene: TRBJ2-7

CDR3nt: TGTGCCAGCAAACTAGCGGGAGGGCCTTCGTGGGAGCAGTACTTC
CDR3aa: CASKLAGGPSWEQYF
v_gene: TRBV27
abundance: .
d_gene: TRBD2
j_gene: TRBJ2-7